The sample holds many counts of the clone carrying this T cell receptor beta chain. Its matching antigen is unknown. The data were obtained in a study of CD8 T cells in ankylosing spondylitis. Germline V gene lookup returns CDR1 MNHEY and CDR2 SVGEGT. The length of the CDR3 is 18 residues. V was clipped by 0 bases and J by 0 bases, with 16 bases between them. Quantitative 5'-RACE with molecular barcodes generated TCR beta libraries. MiXCR was run by TCRdb on the 5' RACE reads, yielding one entry per CDR3 protein. The sample lists 150,000 to 200,000 distinct CDR3 sequences; roughly 10% were seen once. Study-wide results and limits: Reportedly, significant enrichment of disease-linked clones occurred in matched ankylosing spondylitis synovial fluid.

This chain uses TRBV6-2 or TRBV6-3 with TRBJ2-3; no clear D. Sequencing input: blood, either unsorted or a sorted T cell fraction (not recorded which). This TCR derives from a male donor with ankylosing spondylitis or in good health (not recorded which). DNA of the CDR3: TGTGCCAGCAGTTACTCGTTGGATCTTAGCCAGAGCACAGATACGCAGTATTTT. This gives the protein CASSYSLDLSQSTDTQYF.